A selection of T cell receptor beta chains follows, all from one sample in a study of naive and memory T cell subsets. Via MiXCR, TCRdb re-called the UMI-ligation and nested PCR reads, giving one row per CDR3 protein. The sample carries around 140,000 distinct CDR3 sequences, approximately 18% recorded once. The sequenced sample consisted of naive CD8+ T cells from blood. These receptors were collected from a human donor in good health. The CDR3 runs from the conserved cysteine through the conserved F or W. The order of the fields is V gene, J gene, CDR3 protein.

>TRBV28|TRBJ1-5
CAQYTPTMGDKSNQPQHF
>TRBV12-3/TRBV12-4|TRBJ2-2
CATGEVGELFF
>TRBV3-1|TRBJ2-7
CASSPVILGEGFRSFEQYF
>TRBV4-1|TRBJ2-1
CASSQDPGPAPYNEQFF
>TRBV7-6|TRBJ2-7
CASSSPGTGIPYEQYF
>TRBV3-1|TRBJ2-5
CASSQELAGTWETQYF
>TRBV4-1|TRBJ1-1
CASSQTGSEAFF
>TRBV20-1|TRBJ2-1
CSANLRDRIYNEQFF
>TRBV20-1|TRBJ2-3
CGARDHGRAVDTQYF
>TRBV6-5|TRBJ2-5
CASSYFTGAQETQYF
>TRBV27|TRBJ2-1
CASSSGLAGYNEQFF
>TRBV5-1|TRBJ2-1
CASSLVPSDYNEQFF
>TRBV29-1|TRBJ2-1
CSVESTNYNEQFF
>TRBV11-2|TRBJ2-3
CASSPEVTDTQYF
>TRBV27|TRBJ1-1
CASSLIGTNTEAFF
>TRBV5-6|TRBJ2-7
CASSSITGEIYEQYF
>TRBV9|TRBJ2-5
CASTRGNRQETQYF
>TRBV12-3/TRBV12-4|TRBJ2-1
CATRRAREQFF
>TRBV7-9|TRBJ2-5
CASSLGGQGEETQYF
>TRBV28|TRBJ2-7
CASSLGTALEQYF
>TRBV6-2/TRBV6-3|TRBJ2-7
CASSKVGNEQYF
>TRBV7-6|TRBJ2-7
CASSLGGRVSEQYF
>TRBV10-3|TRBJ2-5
CAAGREQETQYF
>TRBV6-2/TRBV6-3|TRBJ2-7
CASSIPGQRPGEQYF
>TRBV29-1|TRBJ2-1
CSVEGGLAGVEQFF
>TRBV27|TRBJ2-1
CASTPGTDNEQFF
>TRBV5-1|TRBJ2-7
CASSLVGRDYEQYF
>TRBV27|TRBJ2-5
CASSSWTSGSSETQYF
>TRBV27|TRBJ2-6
CASRGRGAGANVLTF
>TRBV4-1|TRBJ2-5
CASSPGVGETQYF
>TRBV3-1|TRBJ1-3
CASSQDSGNTIYF
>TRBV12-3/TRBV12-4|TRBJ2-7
CASSSGTSVKDF
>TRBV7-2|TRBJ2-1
CASSLAGAGPYYNEQFF
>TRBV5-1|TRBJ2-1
CASSLKLKGPEQFF
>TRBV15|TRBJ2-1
CATSMGLANNEQFF
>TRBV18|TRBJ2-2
CASPSSAGELFF
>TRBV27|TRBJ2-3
CASSDRGHRTDTQYF
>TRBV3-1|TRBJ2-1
CASSQPFGQVEQFF
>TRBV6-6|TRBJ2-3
CGGGRSSTDTQYF
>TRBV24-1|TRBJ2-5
CATREGVTRETQYF
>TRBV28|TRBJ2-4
CASTTGFDPGNIQYF